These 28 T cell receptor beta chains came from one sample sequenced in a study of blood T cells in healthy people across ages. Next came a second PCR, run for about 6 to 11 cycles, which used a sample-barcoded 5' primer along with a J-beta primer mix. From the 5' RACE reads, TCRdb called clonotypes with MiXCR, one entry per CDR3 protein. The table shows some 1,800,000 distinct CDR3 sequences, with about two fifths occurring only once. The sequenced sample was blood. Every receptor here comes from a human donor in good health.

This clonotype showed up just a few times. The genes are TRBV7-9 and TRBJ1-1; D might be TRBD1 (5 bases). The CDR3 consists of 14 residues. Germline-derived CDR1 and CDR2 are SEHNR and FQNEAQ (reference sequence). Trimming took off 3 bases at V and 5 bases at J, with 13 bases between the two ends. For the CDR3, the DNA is TGTGCCAGCAGCTTCTCTAGGAAGGGGACTGAAGCTTTCTTT. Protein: CASSFSRKGTEAFF.

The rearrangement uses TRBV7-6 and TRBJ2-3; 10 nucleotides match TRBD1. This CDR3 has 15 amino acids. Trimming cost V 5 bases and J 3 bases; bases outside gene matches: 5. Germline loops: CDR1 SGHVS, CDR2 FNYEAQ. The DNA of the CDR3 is TGTGCCAGCAGCGGACAGGGGGGGAATACAGATACGCAGTATTTT. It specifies CASSGQGGNTDTQYF.

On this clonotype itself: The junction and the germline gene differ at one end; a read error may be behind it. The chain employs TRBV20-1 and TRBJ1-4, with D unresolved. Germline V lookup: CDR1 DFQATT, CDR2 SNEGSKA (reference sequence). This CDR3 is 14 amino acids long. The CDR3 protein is CSGRVLGRDEKLFF. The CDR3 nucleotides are TGCAGTGGTAGAGTATTGGGTAGAGATGAAAAACTGTTTTTT.

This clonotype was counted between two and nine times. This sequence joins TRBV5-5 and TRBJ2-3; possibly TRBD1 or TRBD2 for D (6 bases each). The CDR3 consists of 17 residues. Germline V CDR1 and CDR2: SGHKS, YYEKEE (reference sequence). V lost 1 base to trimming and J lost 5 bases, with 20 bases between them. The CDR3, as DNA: TGTGCCAGCAGCTTGAGATTGGGGGGCCGGACCGGAGATACGCAGTATTTT. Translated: CASSLRLGGRTGDTQYF.

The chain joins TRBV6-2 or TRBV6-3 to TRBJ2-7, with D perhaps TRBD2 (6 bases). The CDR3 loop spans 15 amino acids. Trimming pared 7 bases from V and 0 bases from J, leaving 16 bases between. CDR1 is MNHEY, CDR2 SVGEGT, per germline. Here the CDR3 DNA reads TGTGCCAGCAACGCCGGGACTCACAGCTCCTACGAGCAGTACTTC. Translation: CASNAGTHSSYEQYF.

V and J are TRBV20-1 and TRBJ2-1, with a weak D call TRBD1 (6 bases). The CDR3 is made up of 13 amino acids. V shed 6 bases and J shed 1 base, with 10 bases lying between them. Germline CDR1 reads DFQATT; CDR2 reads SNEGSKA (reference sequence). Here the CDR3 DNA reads TGCAGTGCGGGGGCCTCTTCCTACAATGAGCAGTTCTTC. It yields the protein CSAGASSYNEQFF.

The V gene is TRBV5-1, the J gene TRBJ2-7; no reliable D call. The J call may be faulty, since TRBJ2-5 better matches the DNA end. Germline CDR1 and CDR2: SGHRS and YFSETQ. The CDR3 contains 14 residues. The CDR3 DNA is TGCGCCAGCAGCCTGATCTTAGCTGGAGAGACCCAGTACTTC. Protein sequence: CASSLILAGETQYF.

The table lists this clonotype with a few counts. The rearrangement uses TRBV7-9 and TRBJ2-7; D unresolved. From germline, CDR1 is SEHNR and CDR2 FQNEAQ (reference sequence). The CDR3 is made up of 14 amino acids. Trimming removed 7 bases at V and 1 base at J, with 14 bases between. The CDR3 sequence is CASITIGSSYEQYF. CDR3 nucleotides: TGTGCCAGCATCACCATAGGCAGTTCCTACGAGCAGTACTTC.

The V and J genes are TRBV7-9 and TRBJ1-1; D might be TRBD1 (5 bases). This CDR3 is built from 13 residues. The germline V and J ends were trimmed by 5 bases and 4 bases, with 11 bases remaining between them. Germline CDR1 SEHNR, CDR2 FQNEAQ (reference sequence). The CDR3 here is CASSARVITEAFF. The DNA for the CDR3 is TGTGCCAGCAGCGCCAGGGTTATCACTGAAGCTTTCTTT.

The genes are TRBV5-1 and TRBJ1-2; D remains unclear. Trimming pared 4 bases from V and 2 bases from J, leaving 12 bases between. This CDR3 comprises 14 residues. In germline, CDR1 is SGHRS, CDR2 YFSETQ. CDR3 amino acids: CASSPVPGNYGYTF. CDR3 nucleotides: TGCGCCAGCAGCCCCGTGCCGGGAAACTATGGCTACACCTTC.

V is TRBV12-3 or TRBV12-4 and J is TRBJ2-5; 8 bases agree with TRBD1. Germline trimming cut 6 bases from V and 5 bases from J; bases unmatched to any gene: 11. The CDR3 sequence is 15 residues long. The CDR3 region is CASRSTGGGHETQYF. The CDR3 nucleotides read TGTGCCAGCAGATCAACAGGGGGAGGCCACGAGACCCAGTACTTC.

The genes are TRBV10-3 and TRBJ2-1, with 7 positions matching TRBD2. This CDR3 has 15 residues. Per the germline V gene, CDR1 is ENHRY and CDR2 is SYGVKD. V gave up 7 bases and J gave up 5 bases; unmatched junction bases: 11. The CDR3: CAITSSGTLDNEQFF. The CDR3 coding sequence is TGTGCCATCACGTCTAGCGGCACCCTTGACAATGAGCAGTTCTTC.

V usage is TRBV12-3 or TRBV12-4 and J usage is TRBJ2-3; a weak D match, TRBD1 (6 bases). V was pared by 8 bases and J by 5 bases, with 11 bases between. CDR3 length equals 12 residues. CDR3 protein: CASDLRGDTQYF. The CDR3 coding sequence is TGTGCCAGCGACCTCAGGGGAGATACGCAGTATTTT.

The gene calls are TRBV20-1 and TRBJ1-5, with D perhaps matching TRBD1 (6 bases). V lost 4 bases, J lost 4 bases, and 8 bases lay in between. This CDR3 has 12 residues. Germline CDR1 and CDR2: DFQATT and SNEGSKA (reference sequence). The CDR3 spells CSAKQGNQPQHF. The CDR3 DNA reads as TGCAGTGCTAAGCAGGGGAATCAGCCCCAGCATTTT.

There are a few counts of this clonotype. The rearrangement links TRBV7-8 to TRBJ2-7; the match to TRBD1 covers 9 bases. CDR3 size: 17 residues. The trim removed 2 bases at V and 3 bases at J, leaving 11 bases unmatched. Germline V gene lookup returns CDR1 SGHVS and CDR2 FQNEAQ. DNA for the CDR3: TGTGCCAGCAGCTTACCGAAGGGACAGGGTAGGAGCTACGAGCAGTACTTC. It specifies CASSLPKGQGRSYEQYF.

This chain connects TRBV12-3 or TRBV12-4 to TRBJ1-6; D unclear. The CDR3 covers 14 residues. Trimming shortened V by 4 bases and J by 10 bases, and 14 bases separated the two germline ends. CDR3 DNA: TGTGCCAGCAGTTCCCGGCAGGCACCCTCACCCCTCCACTTT. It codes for CASSSRQAPSPLHF.

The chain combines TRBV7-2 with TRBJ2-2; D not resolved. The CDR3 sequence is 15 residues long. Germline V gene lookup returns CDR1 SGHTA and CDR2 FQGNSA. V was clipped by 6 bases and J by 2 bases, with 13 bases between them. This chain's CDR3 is CASRQKGINTGELFF. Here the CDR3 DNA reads TGTGCCAGCAGGCAAAAAGGGATTAACACCGGGGAGCTGTTTTTT.

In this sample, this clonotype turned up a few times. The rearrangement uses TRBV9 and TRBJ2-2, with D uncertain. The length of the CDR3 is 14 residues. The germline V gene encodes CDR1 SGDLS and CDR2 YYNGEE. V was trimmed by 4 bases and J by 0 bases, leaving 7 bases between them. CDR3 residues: CASSPITNTGELFF. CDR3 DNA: TGTGCCAGCAGCCCGATTACGAACACCGGGGAGCTGTTTTTT.

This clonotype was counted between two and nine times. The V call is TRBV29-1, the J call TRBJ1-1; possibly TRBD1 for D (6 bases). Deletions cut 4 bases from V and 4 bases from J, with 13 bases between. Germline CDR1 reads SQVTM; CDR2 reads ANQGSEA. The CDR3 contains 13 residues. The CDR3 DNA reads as TGCAGCGTTGTCACATTAGGGGGCACTGAAGCTTTCTTT. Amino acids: CSVVTLGGTEAFF.

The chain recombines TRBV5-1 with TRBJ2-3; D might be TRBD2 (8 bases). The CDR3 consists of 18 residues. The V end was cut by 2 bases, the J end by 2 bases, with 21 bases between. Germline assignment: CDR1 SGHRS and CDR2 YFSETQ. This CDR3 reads CASSFAGGAGEDTDTQYF. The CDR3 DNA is TGCGCCAGCAGCTTTGCAGGGGGAGCGGGAGAGGACACAGATACGCAGTATTTT.

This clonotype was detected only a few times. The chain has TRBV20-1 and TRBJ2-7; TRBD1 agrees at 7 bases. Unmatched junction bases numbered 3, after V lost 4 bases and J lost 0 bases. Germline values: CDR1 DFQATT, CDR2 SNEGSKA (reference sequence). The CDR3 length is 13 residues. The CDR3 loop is CSAKGQSSYEQYF. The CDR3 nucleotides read TGCAGTGCTAAGGGACAGAGCTCCTACGAGCAGTACTTC.

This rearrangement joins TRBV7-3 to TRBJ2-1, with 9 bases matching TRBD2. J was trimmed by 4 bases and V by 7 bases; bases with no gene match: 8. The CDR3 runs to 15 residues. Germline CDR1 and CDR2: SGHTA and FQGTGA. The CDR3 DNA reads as TGTGCCAGCATCGAACAAGCGGGGGGTTACAATGAGCAGTTCTTC. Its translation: CASIEQAGGYNEQFF.

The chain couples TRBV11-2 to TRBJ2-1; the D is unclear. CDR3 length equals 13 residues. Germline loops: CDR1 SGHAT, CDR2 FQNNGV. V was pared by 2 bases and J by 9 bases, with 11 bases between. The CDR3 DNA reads TGTGCCAGCAGCTTAAATAGGGAATTTGAGCAGTTCTTC. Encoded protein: CASSLNREFEQFF. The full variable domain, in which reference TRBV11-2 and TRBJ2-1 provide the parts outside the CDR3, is EAGVAQSPRYKIIEKRQSVAFWCNPISGHATLYWYQQILGQGPKLLIQFQNNGVVDDSQLPKDRFSAERLKGVDSTLKIQPAKLEDSAVYLCASSLNREFEQFFGPGTRLTVL.

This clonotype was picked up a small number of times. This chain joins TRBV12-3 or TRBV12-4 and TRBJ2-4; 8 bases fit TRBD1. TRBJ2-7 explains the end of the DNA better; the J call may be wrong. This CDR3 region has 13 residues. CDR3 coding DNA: TGTGCCAGCAGGAGGACAGGGAAATACGAGCAGTACTTC. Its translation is CASRRTGKYEQYF.

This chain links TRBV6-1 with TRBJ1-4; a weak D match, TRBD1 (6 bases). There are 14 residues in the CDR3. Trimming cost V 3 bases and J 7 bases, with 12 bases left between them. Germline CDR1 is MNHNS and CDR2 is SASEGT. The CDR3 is CASSDRGAGEKLFF. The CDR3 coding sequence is TGTGCCAGCAGTGACCGGGGGGCAGGTGAAAAACTGTTTTTT.

This chain's CDR3 is CASSPGATWREQYF. Here the CDR3 DNA reads TGTGCCAGCAGCCCGGGGGCCACCTGGCGGGAGCAGTACTTC. V usage is TRBV7-2 and J usage is TRBJ2-7; perhaps D is TRBD1 or TRBD2 (6 bases each). With 5 bases removed from V and 7 bases from J, the gap between germline ends came to 18 bases. CDR1 is SGHTA, CDR2 FQGNSA, per germline. The CDR3 is 14 residues long.

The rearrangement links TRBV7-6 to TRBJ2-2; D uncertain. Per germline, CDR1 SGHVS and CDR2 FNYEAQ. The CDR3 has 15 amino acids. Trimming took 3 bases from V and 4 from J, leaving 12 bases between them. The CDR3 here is CASSLWLGSTGELFF. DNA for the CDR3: TGTGCCAGCAGCTTGTGGCTAGGATCCACCGGGGAGCTGTTTTTT.

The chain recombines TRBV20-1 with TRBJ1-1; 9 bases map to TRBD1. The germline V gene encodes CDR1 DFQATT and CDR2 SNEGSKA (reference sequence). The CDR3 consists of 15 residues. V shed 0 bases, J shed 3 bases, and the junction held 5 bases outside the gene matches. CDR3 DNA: TGCAGTGCTAGAGACCCACAGGGGGCTGACACTGAAGCTTTCTTT. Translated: CSARDPQGADTEAFF.